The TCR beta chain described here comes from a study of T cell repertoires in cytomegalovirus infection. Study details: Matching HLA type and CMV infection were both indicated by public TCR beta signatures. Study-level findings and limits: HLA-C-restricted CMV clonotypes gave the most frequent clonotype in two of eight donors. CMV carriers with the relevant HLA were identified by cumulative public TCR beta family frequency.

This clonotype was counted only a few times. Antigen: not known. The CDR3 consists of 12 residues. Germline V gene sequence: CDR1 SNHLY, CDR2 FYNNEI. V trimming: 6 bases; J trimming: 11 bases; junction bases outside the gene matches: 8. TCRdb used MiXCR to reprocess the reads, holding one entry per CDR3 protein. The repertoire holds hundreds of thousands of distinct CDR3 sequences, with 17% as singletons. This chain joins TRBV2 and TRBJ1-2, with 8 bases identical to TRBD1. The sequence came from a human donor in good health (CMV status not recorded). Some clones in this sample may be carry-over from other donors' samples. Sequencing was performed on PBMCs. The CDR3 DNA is TGTGCCAGCAGCGAAACGGGACAGGATTACACCTTC. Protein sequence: CASSETGQDYTF.